The T cell receptor (beta chain) under discussion was sequenced for a study of metastatic and nonmetastatic thyroid tumors. The overall study: Malignant and benign thyroid patients had repertoires compared in peripheral blood and tumor or nodule tissue.

V lost 5 bases and J 9 bases, leaving 11 bases between the germline ends. The CDR3 runs to 12 residues. From germline, CDR1 is LNHDA and CDR2 SQIVND (reference sequence). This clone was observed a handful of times. Each patient went into thyroid surgery without having received any treatment. In the study's own analysis: A distant-metastasis classifier for papillary thyroid cancer was built using CDR3 differences across clinicopathological groups. Using MiXCR, TCRdb re-called clones from the PCR reads. TCRdb's processing, not the authors', yielded these V and J calls. The sample shows tens of thousands of clones, roughly a fifth of them seen only once.

This sequence originates from a female donor with papillary thyroid cancer or a benign thyroid nodule (not recorded which). Some clones in this sample may be carry-over from other donors' samples. Sequenced: blood. The chain links TRBV19 to TRBJ2-1; TRBD1 might be the D (6 bases). DNA for the CDR3: TGTGCCAGTAGTCTGACAGGTGGTGAGCAGTTCTTC. Encoded protein: CASSLTGGEQFF.